A selection of T cell receptor beta chains follows, all from one sample in a study of blood T cell repertoires in COVID-19. Some clones are missing from TCRdb's copy, which holds only in-frame ones; the method was immunoSEQ multiplex PCR. The sample holds some 200,000 clones, roughly 85% seen once. The sample taken for sequencing was peripheral blood. All receptors derive from a woman in her 70s with COVID-19, enrolled during active disease. Each CDR3 is given with its conserved first and last residue. A D gene is named only where the DNA matches it firmly. Some rows mark clone size as missing; the rest say once, few, many or name a class of expanded clone.

clone size,J gene,D gene,V gene,CDR3 protein,CDR3 DNA
-,TRBJ1-6,TRBD1,TRBV18,CASSRGQVDNSPLHF,TGTGCCAGCTCACGGGGACAGGTCGATAATTCACCCCTCCACTTT
-,TRBJ1-5,TRBD1,TRBV7-8,CASSRTGDYQPQHF,TGTGCCAGCAGTCGGACAGGGGATTATCAGCCCCAGCATTTT
-,TRBJ1-5,-,TRBV28,CASRITGSNQPQHF,TGTGCCAGCAGGATAACAGGTAGCAATCAGCCCCAGCATTTT
-,TRBJ1-5,-,TRBV19,CASSIAAFSGQPQHF,TGTGCCAGTAGTATAGCGGCCTTCTCAGGACAGCCCCAGCATTTT
-,TRBJ2-7,TRBD2,TRBV29-1,CSVDASGSSYEQYF,TGCAGCGTTGACGCTAGCGGTAGCTCCTACGAGCAGTACTTC
few,TRBJ1-2,TRBD1,TRBV6-6,CASSPPGTGLYGYTF,TGTGCCAGCAGCCCCCCGGGGACAGGCCTCTATGGCTACACCTTC
-,TRBJ1-3,-,TRBV5-4,CASSFQGNTIYF,TGTGCCAGCAGCTTTCAAGGAAACACCATATATTTT
-,TRBJ1-3,-,TRBV7-9,CASSPPGRGNTIYF,TGTGCCAGCAGCCCTCCGGGGAGAGGAAACACCATATATTTT
once,TRBJ1-6,-,TRBV6-4,CASSDSAFVGALHF,TGTGCCAGCAGTGACTCAGCGTTCGTCGGGGCCCTCCACTTT
-,TRBJ2-1,-,TRBV7-9,CASSPPGSGYYNEQFF,TGTGCCAGCAGCCCTCCGGGTTCAGGGTACTACAATGAGCAGTTCTTC
few,TRBJ1-4,TRBD1,TRBV29-1,CSVEAGQDSTNEKLFF,TGCAGCGTAGAGGCGGGACAGGACTCAACTAATGAAAAACTGTTTTTT
-,TRBJ1-1,-,TRBV2,CASLGQKNTEAFF,TGTGCCAGCCTAGGACAGAAGAACACTGAAGCTTTCTTT
-,TRBJ2-7,-,TRBV3-1/TRBV3-2,CASSRPGTRSYEQYF,TGTGCCAGCAGCCGTCCCGGGACACGGTCCTACGAGCAGTACTTC
-,TRBJ2-7,-,TRBV6-5,CASSYSYDMAYEQYF,TGTGCCAGCAGTTACTCATACGACATGGCCTACGAGCAGTACTTC
-,TRBJ2-7,TRBD2,TRBV27,CASSPLVAGEQYF,TGTGCCAGCAGCCCCCTGGTAGCGGGCGAGCAGTACTTC
-,TRBJ1-2,-,TRBV25-1,CASSERVGYGYTF,TGTGCCAGCAGTGAGAGGGTCGGCTATGGCTACACCTTC
once,TRBJ2-1,TRBD2,TRBV7-2,CASSITSGGAREQFF,TGTGCCAGCAGCATCACTAGCGGGGGGGCAAGGGAGCAGTTCTTC
once,TRBJ2-3,-,TRBV11-2,CASSLGSGSSTDTQYF,TGTGCCAGCAGCTTAGGGTCAGGTTCTAGCACAGATACGCAGTATTTT
-,TRBJ2-7,-,TRBV27,CASSLYGQLSYEQYF,TGTGCCAGCAGTTTATATGGACAGCTCTCCTACGAGCAGTACTTC
-,TRBJ2-7,-,TRBV7-9,CASSLVEGNEQYF,TGTGCCAGCAGCTTAGTTGAGGGCAACGAGCAGTACTTC
-,TRBJ2-7,-,TRBV5-1,CASSYDGTYEQYF,TGCGCCAGCAGCTACGACGGGACCTACGAGCAGTACTTC
once,TRBJ2-4,TRBD2,TRBV7-3,CASSLTRGTSNIQYF,TGTGCCAGCAGCTTAACCCGAGGGACTAGCAACATTCAGTACTTC
few,TRBJ2-1,TRBD1,TRBV6-4,CASRYDRGGHNEQFF,TGTGCCAGCCGATACGACAGGGGCGGCCACAATGAGCAGTTCTTC
few,TRBJ1-1,-,TRBV29-1,CSVAPQGMNTEAFF,TGCAGCGTTGCTCCACAGGGTATGAACACTGAAGCTTTCTTT
-,TRBJ2-6,TRBD1,TRBV29-1,CSVPTGTGGANVLTF,TGCAGCGTCCCGACGGGGACAGGAGGGGCCAACGTCCTGACTTTC
-,TRBJ2-7,TRBD1,TRBV7-9,CASSLAPQGSYEQYF,TGTGCCAGCAGCTTAGCCCCACAGGGGTCCTACGAGCAGTACTTC
-,TRBJ2-1,TRBD1,TRBV7-3,CASSAGTGNPNEQFF,TGTGCCAGCAGCGCCGGGACAGGGAATCCGAATGAGCAGTTCTTC
-,TRBJ2-1,-,TRBV4-3,CASSQVRTGIIEPGEQFF,TGCGCCAGCAGCCAAGTCCGAACCGGGATTATTGAACCGGGTGAGCAGTTCTTC
-,TRBJ2-7,TRBD2,TRBV5-5,CASSLGVAGIYEQYF,TGTGCCAGCAGCCTCGGGGTAGCGGGAATATACGAGCAGTACTTC
-,TRBJ1-2,TRBD1,TRBV19,CASTARDRGNGYTF,TGTGCCAGTACCGCCCGGGACAGGGGTAATGGCTACACCTTC
-,TRBJ1-5,-,TRBV7-3,CASSSISDQPQHF,TGTGCCAGCAGTTCTATTTCTGATCAGCCCCAGCATTTT
-,TRBJ2-7,-,TRBV6-1,CASSEAQGTFYEQYF,TGTGCCAGCAGTGAAGCGCAAGGGACATTCTACGAGCAGTACTTC
many,TRBJ1-2,TRBD1,TRBV2,CASSAGTGGLSYGYTF,TGTGCCAGCAGTGCCGGGACAGGGGGTCTTAGCTATGGCTACACCTTC
few,TRBJ1-1,TRBD1,TRBV6-4,CASSSTWTGRGNTEAFF,TGTGCCAGCAGTTCTACTTGGACAGGGAGGGGAAACACTGAAGCTTTCTTT
-,TRBJ1-1,-,TRBV7-9,CASSFTTNTEAFF,TGTGCCAGCAGCTTTACAACGAACACTGAAGCTTTCTTT
-,TRBJ1-4,TRBD1,TRBV5-4,CASSFGTVRNEKLFF,TGTGCCAGCAGCTTCGGGACAGTGCGAAATGAAAAACTGTTTTTT
-,TRBJ1-1,-,TRBV6-5,CASSSTGNTEAFF,TGTGCCAGCAGTTCCACAGGGAACACTGAAGCTTTCTTT
-,TRBJ1-6,TRBD1,TRBV5-4,CASSTDRGRGSPLHF,TGTGCCAGCAGCACCGACAGGGGGCGCGGATCACCCCTCCACTTT
few,TRBJ1-1,-,TRBV6-5,CASSYSPAGNTEAFF,TGTGCCAGCAGTTACTCTCCGGCAGGGAACACTGAAGCTTTCTTT
-,TRBJ1-2,TRBD1,TRBV15,CATSMGQVNYGYTF,TGTGCCACCAGCATGGGACAGGTTAACTATGGCTACACCTTC